This T cell receptor (beta chain) was retrieved from a study of OX40 agonist ivuxolimab in advanced cancers. About the study: The dose-escalation group included hepatocellular carcinoma, melanoma, renal cell carcinoma and head and neck cancer.

Profiled with immunoSEQ multiplex PCR; TCRdb holds only in-frame clones, not every one. The sample records 95,000 to 100,000 clones, around 92% being singletons. The CDR3 loop spans 14 amino acids. The germline gives CDR1 SGHNT, CDR2 YYREEE (reference sequence). This clone has a handful of counts. Its antigen is undetermined. At one end, the junction sequence differs from germline, possibly due to a read error. Study observations and caveats: Both blood CD4+ and CD8+ T cells showed clonal growth by week 6 at 0.1 to 3.0 mg/kg. Compared with CD4+, CD8+ T cells on average had more expanded clones.

Source: CD4+ or CD8+ T cells sorted from blood, taken in a trial of the OX40 agonist ivuxolimab. This chain connects TRBV5-4 to TRBJ2-7; D is possibly TRBD1 (6 bases). The origin of this receptor is an adult with an advanced solid tumor such as melanoma, head and neck, liver or kidney cancer. The CDR3 loop reads CASSLQGRSFEQYF. DNA for the CDR3: TGTGCCAGCAGCTTACAGGGACGGTCCTTCGAGCAGTACTTC.